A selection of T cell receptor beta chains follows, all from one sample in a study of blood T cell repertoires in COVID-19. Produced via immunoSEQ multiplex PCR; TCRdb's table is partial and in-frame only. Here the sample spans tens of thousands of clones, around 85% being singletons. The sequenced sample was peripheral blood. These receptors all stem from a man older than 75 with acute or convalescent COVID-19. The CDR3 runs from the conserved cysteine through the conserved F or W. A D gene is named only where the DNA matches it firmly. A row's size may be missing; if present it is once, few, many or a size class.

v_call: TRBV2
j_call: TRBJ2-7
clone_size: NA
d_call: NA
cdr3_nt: TGTGCCAGCAGGGGGGGAAGGTTGACTTTCTACGAGCAGTACTTC
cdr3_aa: CASRGGRLTFYEQYF

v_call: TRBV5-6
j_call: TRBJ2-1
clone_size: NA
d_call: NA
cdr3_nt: TGTGCCAGCAGCTCCCTGCGGGTGACCGGGCAGTTCTTC
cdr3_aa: CASSSLRVTGQFF

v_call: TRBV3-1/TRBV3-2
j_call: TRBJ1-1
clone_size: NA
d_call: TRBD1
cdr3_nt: TGTGCCAGCAGCGCACAGGGGGCCGTAAATCGCGGAGCTTTCTTT
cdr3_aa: CASSAQGAVNRGAFF

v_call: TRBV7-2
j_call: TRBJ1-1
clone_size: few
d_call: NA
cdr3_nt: TGTGCCAGCAGCTTACTACAGCTGAACACTGAAGCTTTCTTT
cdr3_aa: CASSLLQLNTEAFF

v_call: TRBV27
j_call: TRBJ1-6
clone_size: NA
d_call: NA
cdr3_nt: TGTGCCAGCAGGTCAAACCCCGGGACAAGAAATTCACCCCTCCACTTT
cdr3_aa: CASRSNPGTRNSPLHF

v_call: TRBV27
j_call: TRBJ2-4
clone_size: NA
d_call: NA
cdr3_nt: TGTGCCAGCAGTACGGGACTCCCATTAGCCAAAAACATTCAGTACTTC
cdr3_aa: CASSTGLPLAKNIQYF

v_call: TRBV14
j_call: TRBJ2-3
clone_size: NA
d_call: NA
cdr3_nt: TGTGCCAGCAGCAGAGGCCCTACGCAGTATTTT
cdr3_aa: CASSRGPTQYF

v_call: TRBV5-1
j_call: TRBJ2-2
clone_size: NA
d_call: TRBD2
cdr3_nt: TGCGCCAGCAGCTTGGTGGTAGCGGGAAACACCGGGGAGCTGTTTTTT
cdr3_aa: CASSLVVAGNTGELFF

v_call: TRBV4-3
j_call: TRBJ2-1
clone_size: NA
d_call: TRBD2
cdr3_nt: TGCGCCAGCAGCCAAGCAGCGGGAGGTACCTACAATGAGCAGTTCTTC
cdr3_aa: CASSQAAGGTYNEQFF

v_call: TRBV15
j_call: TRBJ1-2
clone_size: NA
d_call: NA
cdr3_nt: TGTGCCACCAGCTCAGGGACTCCCAACTATGGCTACACCTTC
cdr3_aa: CATSSGTPNYGYTF

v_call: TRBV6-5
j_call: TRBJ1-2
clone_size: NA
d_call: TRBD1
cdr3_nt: TGTGCCAGCAGTCACCACGACAGGGTGAATGGCTACACCTTC
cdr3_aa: CASSHHDRVNGYTF

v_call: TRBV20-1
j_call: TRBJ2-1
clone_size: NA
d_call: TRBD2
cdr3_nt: TGCAGTGCTAGTCCCAGGACGACCTCAGCGGGAGGACGGAATGAGCAGTTCTTC
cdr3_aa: CSASPRTTSAGGRNEQFF

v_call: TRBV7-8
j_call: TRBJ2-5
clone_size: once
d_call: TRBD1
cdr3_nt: TGTGCCAGCAGCTCCCGGGACAGAGAGGGAGAGACCCAGTACTTC
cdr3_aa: CASSSRDREGETQYF

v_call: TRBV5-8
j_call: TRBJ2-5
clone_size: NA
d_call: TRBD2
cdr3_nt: TGTGCCAGCAGCCCCCAGGGGACTAGCGGAGGAGCCCGGGTGGTGGCCCAGTACTTC
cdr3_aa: CASSPQGTSGGARVVAQYF

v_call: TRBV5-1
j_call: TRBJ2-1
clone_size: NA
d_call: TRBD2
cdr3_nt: TGCGCCAGCAGCACTAGCGGGATCTCCTACAATGAGCAGTTCTTC
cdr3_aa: CASSTSGISYNEQFF

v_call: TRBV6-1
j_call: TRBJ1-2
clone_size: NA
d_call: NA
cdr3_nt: TGTGCCAGCAGTGAACACAGTGCAACTTATGGCTACACCTTC
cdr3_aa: CASSEHSATYGYTF

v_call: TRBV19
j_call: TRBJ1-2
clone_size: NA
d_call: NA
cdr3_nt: TGTGCCAGTAGTCAGGCGGGACGGCCCTATGGCTACACCTTC
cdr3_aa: CASSQAGRPYGYTF

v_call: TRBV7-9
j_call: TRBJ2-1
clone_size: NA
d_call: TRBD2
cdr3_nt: TGTGCCAGCAGCTTAGCTAGCGGGAGAGCCAATGAGCAGTTCTTC
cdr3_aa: CASSLASGRANEQFF

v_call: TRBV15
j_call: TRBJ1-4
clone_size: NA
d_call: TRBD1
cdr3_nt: TGTGCCACCAGCACTGGACAGGGGGGGACTAATGAAAAACTGTTTTTT
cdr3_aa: CATSTGQGGTNEKLFF

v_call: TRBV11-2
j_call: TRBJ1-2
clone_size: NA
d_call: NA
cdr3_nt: TGTGCCAGCAGCTTAGGTGTTCAACAGAGAAACTATGGCTACACCTTC
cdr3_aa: CASSLGVQQRNYGYTF

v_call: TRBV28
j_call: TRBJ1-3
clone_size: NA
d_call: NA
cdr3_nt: TGTGCCAGCGGATCCCGCGGCAGCGCTGGAAACACCATATATTTT
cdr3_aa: CASGSRGSAGNTIYF

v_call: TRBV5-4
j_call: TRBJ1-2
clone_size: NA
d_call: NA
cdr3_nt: TGTGCCAGCAGGGCGTCAGGGGCGATCTATGGCTACACCTTC
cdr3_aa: CASRASGAIYGYTF

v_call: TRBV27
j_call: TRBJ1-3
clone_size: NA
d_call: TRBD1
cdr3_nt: TGTGCCAGCCGTTCAGGGGGTGCCGGAAACACCATATATTTT
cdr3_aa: CASRSGGAGNTIYF

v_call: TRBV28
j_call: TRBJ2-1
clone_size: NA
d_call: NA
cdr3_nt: TGTGCCAGCAGTTTTGTCCAGGGACTCACTACAAGTGAGCAGTTCTTC
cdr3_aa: CASSFVQGLTTSEQFF

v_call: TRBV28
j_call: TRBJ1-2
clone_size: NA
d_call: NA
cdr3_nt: TGTGCCAGCAGTGGGGGACATCTAAGGAACTATGGCTACACCTTC
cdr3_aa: CASSGGHLRNYGYTF

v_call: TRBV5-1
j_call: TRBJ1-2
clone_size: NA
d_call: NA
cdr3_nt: TGCGCCAGCAGCAAGGGGGACTATGGCTACACCTTC
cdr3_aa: CASSKGDYGYTF

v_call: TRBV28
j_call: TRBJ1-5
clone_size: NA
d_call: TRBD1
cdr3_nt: TGTGCCAGCAGTCTGGACAGGCGCAATCAGCCCCAGCATTTT
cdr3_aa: CASSLDRRNQPQHF

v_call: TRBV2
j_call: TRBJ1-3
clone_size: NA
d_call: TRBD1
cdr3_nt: TGTGCCAGCAGGCTGGACAGGGTTGGAGGAAACACCATATATTTT
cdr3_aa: CASRLDRVGGNTIYF

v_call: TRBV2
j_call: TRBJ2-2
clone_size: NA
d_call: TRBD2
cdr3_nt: TGTGCCAGCAGTAGCCCTAGCGGGAGGGCCCGTACCGGGGAGCTGTTTTTT
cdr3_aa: CASSSPSGRARTGELFF

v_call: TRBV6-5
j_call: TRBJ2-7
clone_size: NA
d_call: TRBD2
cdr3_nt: TGTGCCAGCAGTACGACTAGCGGGAGTTGGTACGAGCAGTACTTC
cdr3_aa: CASSTTSGSWYEQYF

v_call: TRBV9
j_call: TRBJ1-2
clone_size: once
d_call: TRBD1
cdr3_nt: TGTGCCAGCAGCGTAGCTCCTTTCGGGGACAGGGGACATGGCTACACCTTC
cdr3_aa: CASSVAPFGDRGHGYTF

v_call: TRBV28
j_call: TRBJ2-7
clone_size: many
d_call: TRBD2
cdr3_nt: TGTGCCAGCAGTTTCCACCTAGCGGGATTATCCTACGAGCAGTACTTC
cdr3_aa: CASSFHLAGLSYEQYF

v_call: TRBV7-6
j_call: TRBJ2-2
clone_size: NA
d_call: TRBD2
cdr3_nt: TGTGCCAGCAGCTCTAGACTAGCGGGAGATACCGGGGAGCTGTTTTTT
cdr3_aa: CASSSRLAGDTGELFF

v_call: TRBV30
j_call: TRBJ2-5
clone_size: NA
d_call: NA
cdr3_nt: TGTGCCTGGAGTGGGTCCAGAGAGACCCAGTACTTC
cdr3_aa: CAWSGSRETQYF

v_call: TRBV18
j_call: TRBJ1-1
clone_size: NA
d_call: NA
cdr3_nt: TGTGCCAGCTCACCACCGAGACACAACCAGAACACTGAAGCTTTCTTT
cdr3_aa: CASSPPRHNQNTEAFF

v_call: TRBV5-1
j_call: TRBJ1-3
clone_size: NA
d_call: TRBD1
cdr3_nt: TGCGCCAGCAGCCTCTACTCAGGGACAGGCGTCTCTGGAAACACCATATATTTT
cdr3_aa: CASSLYSGTGVSGNTIYF

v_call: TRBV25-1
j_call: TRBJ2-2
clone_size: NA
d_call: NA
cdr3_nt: TGTGCCAGCAGTGAACCATCCCGGCCAGGACTCCACACCGGGGAGCTGTTTTTT
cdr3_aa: CASSEPSRPGLHTGELFF

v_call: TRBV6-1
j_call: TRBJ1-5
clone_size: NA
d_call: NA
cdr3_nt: TGTGCCAGCAGTGAAACTCACAGGAATCAGCCCCAGCATTTT
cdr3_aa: CASSETHRNQPQHF

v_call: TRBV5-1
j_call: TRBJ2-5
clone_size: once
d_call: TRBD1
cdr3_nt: TGCGCCAGCAGCCGTGACAGGGGGCAAGAGACCCAGTACTTC
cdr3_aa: CASSRDRGQETQYF

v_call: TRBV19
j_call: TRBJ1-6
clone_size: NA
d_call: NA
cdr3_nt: TGTGCCAGTAGTATCCAAGCGAATTCACCCCTCCACTTT
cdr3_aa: CASSIQANSPLHF

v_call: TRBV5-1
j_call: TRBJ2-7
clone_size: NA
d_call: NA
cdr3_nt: TGCGCCAGCAGCTTGGACAGGTGGAGCTCCTACGAGCAGTACTTC
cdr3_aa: CASSLDRWSSYEQYF

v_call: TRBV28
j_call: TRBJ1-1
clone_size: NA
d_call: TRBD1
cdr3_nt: TGTGCCTCCCCCCCGACAGGGGGCTACGCTGAAGCTTTCTTT
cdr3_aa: CASPPTGGYAEAFF

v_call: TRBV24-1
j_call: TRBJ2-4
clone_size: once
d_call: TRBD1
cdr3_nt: TGTGCCACCAGTGATACTAGACAGGGGCAGATCATTCAGTACTTC
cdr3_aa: CATSDTRQGQIIQYF

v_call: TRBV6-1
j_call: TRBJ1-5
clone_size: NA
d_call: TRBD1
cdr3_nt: TGTGCCAGCAGTGAAACAGGGGGCGGTCAGCCCCAGCATTTT
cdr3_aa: CASSETGGGQPQHF

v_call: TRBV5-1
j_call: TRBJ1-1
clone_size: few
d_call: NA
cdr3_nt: TGCGCCAGCAGCTTGGGGGCGGGGGCCCCTGAAGCTTTCTTT
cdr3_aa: CASSLGAGAPEAFF

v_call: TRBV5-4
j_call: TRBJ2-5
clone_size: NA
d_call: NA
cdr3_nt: TGTGCCAGCAGCGAGGGAGGATCAGAGACCCAGTACTTC
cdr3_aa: CASSEGGSETQYF

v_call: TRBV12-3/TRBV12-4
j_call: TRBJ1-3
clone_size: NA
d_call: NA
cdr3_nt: TGTGCCAGCAGGGCCTTCTCTGGAAACACCATATATTTT
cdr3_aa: CASRAFSGNTIYF

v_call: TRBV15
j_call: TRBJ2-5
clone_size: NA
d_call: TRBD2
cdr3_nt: TGTGCCACCAGCAGGAGGGGTTTAGCGGGACGCTCGGGAGAGACCCAGTACTTC
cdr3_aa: CATSRRGLAGRSGETQYF

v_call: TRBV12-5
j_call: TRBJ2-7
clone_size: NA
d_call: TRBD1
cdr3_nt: TGTGCTAGTCAACGGGACAGGGCCTACGAGCAGTACTTC
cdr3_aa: CASQRDRAYEQYF

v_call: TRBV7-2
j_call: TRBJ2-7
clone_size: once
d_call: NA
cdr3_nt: TGTGCCAGCAGCTTAGAGGGGTACTACGAGCAGTACTTC
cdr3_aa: CASSLEGYYEQYF

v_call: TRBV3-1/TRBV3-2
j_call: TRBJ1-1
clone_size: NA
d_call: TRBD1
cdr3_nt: TGTGCCAGCAGCCAACGGACAGGGATGGGCAACACTGAAGCTTTCTTT
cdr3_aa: CASSQRTGMGNTEAFF

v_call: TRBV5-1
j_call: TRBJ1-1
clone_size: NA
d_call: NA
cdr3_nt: TGCGCCAGCAGCTTGCCGGGGAACACTGAAGCTTTCTTT
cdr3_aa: CASSLPGNTEAFF